The 6 T cell receptor beta chains presented below share a single source sample, sequenced in a study of metastatic and nonmetastatic thyroid tumors. TCRdb re-called clones via MiXCR from the PCR reads. In the table there are around 30,000 clones, 23% of which are singletons. Thyroid surgery had not been preceded by any treatment in any patient. Sequenced input: blood. The source is a female donor with papillary thyroid cancer or a benign thyroid nodule (not recorded which). Some clones in this sample may be carry-over from other donors' samples.

This clone was observed many times. This chain joins TRBV18 and TRBJ1-3; the D gene is possibly TRBD1 (6 bases). Germline V gene sequence: CDR1 KGHSH, CDR2 LQKENI. The CDR3 runs 15 residues. V lost 2 bases, J lost 0 bases, and 8 bases lay in between. The CDR3 spells CASSPVDSSGNTIYF. The CDR3 DNA follows: TGTGCCAGCTCACCAGTGGACAGCTCTGGAAACACCATATATTTT. Full variable domain (outside the CDR3, taken from reference TRBV18 and TRBJ1-3): NAGVMQNPRHLVRRRGQEARLRCSPMKGHSHVYWYRQLPEEGLKFMVYLQKENIIDESGMPKERFSAEFPKEGPSILRIQQVVRGDSAAYFCASSPVDSSGNTIYFGEGSWLTVV.

This clone was detected only a few times. A read error may produce the germline difference seen at one junction end. The chain uses TRBV6-2 or TRBV6-3 and TRBJ2-2; D unclear. CDR3 size: 12 residues. Germline assignment: CDR1 MNHEY and CDR2 SVGEGT. CDR3 DNA: TGTGTCAGCAACGTACCCTCCCGGGAGCTGTTTTTT. Residues: CVSNVPSRELFF.

The chain carries TRBV6-5 and TRBJ2-1; TRBD1 might be the D (6 bases). Germline V gives CDR1 MNHEY, CDR2 SVGAGI. The CDR3 loop spans 16 amino acids. Between the trimmed V and J ends, which lost 2 bases and 8 bases, there was a span of 19 bases. The CDR3 nucleotides are TGTGCCAGCAGTTACCGATCGACAGGACTGTACGATGAGCAGTTCTTC. Encoded protein: CASSYRSTGLYDEQFF.

This clone has a count of ten or more. V usage is TRBV30 and J usage is TRBJ2-5, with D possibly TRBD1 on 6 matching bases. V was clipped by 5 bases and J by 2 bases, with 12 bases between them. The CDR3 totals 13 residues. Looked up from germline, CDR1 is GTSNPN and CDR2 is SVGIG (reference sequence). CDR3 DNA sequence: TGTGCCTGGGATTTACAGGGTCAAGAGACCCAGTACTTC. It encodes CAWDLQGQETQYF.

The rearrangement joins TRBV9 to TRBJ2-1; 7 bases match TRBD2. Germline values: CDR1 SGDLS, CDR2 YYNGEE. CDR3 length: 16 residues. J lost 1 base, V lost 3 bases, and 7 bases had no gene match. CDR3 sequence reads: CASSGGLVWSYNEQFF. CDR3 DNA: TGTGCCAGCAGCGGAGGACTAGTTTGGTCCTACAATGAGCAGTTCTTC.

On this clone itself: One end of the junction fails to match germline, which may point to a read error. This chain joins TRBV6-1 and TRBJ2-3, with 7 bases aligning to TRBD1. CDR1 is MNHNS, CDR2 SASEGT, per germline. CDR3 length equals 17 residues. The CDR3 reads CASSESQGGPSTYTQYF. The CDR3 nucleotides are TGTGCCAGTAGTGAGTCACAAGGGGGCCCAAGCACATATACGCAGTATTTT.